This T cell receptor beta chain was recorded in a study of T cell repertoires in ileal Crohn's disease. Of note for this clone: Its antigen remains unidentified.

Roughly 0.55 micrograms of biopsy DNA per sample underwent TCRB immunosequencing. TCRdb's copy holds only in-frame clones and misses some; the assay was immunoSEQ multiplex PCR. Of some 7,000 clones listed, roughly 76% were seen once; the top ten hold about 5%. Findings of the study overall: Active smokers at surgery had more clonal expansions than non-smokers. High-frequency clones were more common in sorted CD8 than CD4 cells.

V lost 7 bases and J lost 4, with 11 bases in between. The CDR3 consists of 13 residues. Germline V gives CDR1 MGHDK, CDR2 SYGVNS. Sequenced material: ileal tissue. The chain couples TRBV25-1 to TRBJ2-1; TRBD2 is a possible D gene (5 bases). The clonotype originates from an adult with Crohn's disease. The CDR3 loop reads CASMSLAYNEQFF. The CDR3 DNA sequence: TGTGCCAGCATGTCCCTAGCATACAATGAGCAGTTCTTC.